The 24 T cell receptor beta chains reported below all come from one sample, sequenced in a study of post-analysis software for immune sequencing data. General study results and limits: Roughly five TRBV segments were significantly more frequent in patients than in controls. TRBV5-6, TRBV5-1 and TRBV20-1 were among these segments.

Each TCR beta cDNA library carried unique molecular identifiers. A single record per CDR3 protein comes from TCRdb applying MiXCR to the PCR reads. The sample records under 650,000 distinct CDR3 sequences, 44% being singletons. No antigen has been assigned to these receptors. Sequencing was performed on blood. The receptors were sampled from a girl aged 5 to 17 with multiple sclerosis.

The rearrangement joins TRBV9 to TRBJ2-1, with D possibly matching TRBD1 (5 bases). The CDR3 has 14 amino acids. Germline V gene sequence: CDR1 SGDLS, CDR2 YYNGEE. The V gene lost 0 bases and the J gene lost 6 bases, with 10 bases spanning the gap. The CDR3 nucleotides read TGTGCCAGCAGCGTAGTGGCAACAGGCAATGAGCAGTTCTTC. It encodes CASSVVATGNEQFF. Variable domain in full (rest from reference TRBV9 and TRBJ2-1): DSGVTQTPKHLITATGQRVTLRCSPRSGDLSVYWYQQSLDQGLQFLIQYYNGEERAKGNILERFSAQQFPDLHSELNLSSLELGDSALYFCASSVVATGNEQFFGPGTRLTVL.

This clonotype was seen more than once but under ten times. The chain has TRBV2 and TRBJ1-5; maybe TRBD1 (5 bases). V dropped 4 bases and J dropped 7 bases, with 14 bases sitting between them. Looked up from germline, CDR1 is SNHLY and CDR2 is FYNNEI. CDR3 length: 14 amino acids. The CDR3 reads CASSGNQGGQPQHF. CDR3 nucleotides: TGTGCCAGCAGTGGGAACCAGGGAGGCCAGCCCCAGCATTTT.

This clonotype was recorded at least ten times. The V gene is TRBV4-2, the J gene TRBJ2-1; TRBD2 matches at 10 bases. The germline V gene encodes CDR1 LGHNA and CDR2 YNFKEQ. The CDR3 length is 16 residues. V shed 0 bases and J 1 base; nucleotides not matched to a gene: 0. The DNA of the CDR3 is TGTGCCAGCAGCCAAGAGACTAGCGGGTCCTACAATGAGCAGTTCTTC. It yields the protein CASSQETSGSYNEQFF.

The rearrangement links TRBV15 to TRBJ2-3, with D unclear. The germline V and J ends were trimmed by 4 bases and 0 bases, with 11 bases remaining between them. This CDR3 comprises 15 residues. Looked up from germline, CDR1 is LNHNV and CDR2 is YYDKDF (reference sequence). This CDR3 reads CATSINSASTDTQYF. The CDR3 bases are TGTGCCACCAGCATTAACAGTGCTAGCACAGATACGCAGTATTTT. Full variable domain (rest looked up from reference TRBV15 and TRBJ2-3): DAMVIQNPRYQVTQFGKPVTLSCSQTLNHNVMYWYQQKSSQAPKLLFHYYDKDFNNEADTPDNFQSRRPNTSFCFLDIRSPGLGDTAMYLCATSINSASTDTQYFGPGTRLTVL.

This clonotype appeared a single time. This sequence joins TRBV5-4 and TRBJ1-2, with D uncertain. Germline V CDR1 and CDR2: SGHNT, YYREEE (reference sequence). V shed 1 base and J shed 4 bases, with 14 bases lying between them. The CDR3 consists of 15 residues. The DNA of the CDR3 is TGTGCCAGCAGCTTGAAAATTGAAGGTGCCTATGGCTACACCTTC. Protein: CASSLKIEGAYGYTF.

The chain carries TRBV20-1 and TRBJ2-3, with D perhaps matching TRBD1 or TRBD2 (6 bases each). This CDR3 is 17 amino acids long. Germline CDR1 and CDR2: DFQATT and SNEGSKA (reference sequence). V lost 0 bases, J lost 1 base, and 17 bases lay in between. The CDR3 bases are TGCAGTGCTAGAGATTATACGGGGGCTGCTGGCACAGATACGCAGTATTTT. Its translation: CSARDYTGAAGTDTQYF.

The table lists this clonotype with a few counts. V usage is TRBV7-9 and J usage is TRBJ2-7; a possible D gene is TRBD1 (6 bases). With 2 bases removed from V and 3 bases from J, the gap between germline ends came to 14 bases. Germline CDR1 is SEHNR and CDR2 is FQNEAQ (reference sequence). The CDR3 consists of 15 residues. CDR3 region: CASSLISAGDYEQYF. As DNA, the CDR3 is TGTGCCAGCAGCTTAATTTCGGCAGGGGACTACGAGCAGTACTTC.

The V call is TRBV4-1, the J call TRBJ1-2; D gene unclear. V lost 2 bases, J lost 2 bases, and 9 bases lay in between. CDR3 length: 14 amino acids. Germline loops: CDR1 MGHRA, CDR2 YSYEKL. The CDR3 loop is CASSQPGGNYGYTF. The DNA of the CDR3 is TGCGCCAGCAGCCAACCCGGCGGAAACTATGGCTACACCTTC.

The genes are TRBV12-3 or TRBV12-4 and TRBJ2-1, with D maybe TRBD2 (6 bases). The CDR3 totals 15 residues. Trimming stripped 3 bases from V and 13 bases from J, with 22 bases between. As DNA, the CDR3 is TGTGCCAGCAGTTTTTCACTAGCAGTTGGGGAGACCCAGTTCTTC. It translates to CASSFSLAVGETQFF.

The V call is TRBV12-3 or TRBV12-4, the J call TRBJ2-5; TRBD1 might be the D (5 bases). V lost 8 bases and J 11 bases, leaving 12 bases between the germline ends. The length of the CDR3 is 10 residues. CDR3 in DNA: TGTGCCAGCGCCCAGGGTCGGCAGTACTTC. Translation: CASAQGRQYF.

V is TRBV18 and J is TRBJ1-4; D unresolved. This CDR3 has 15 residues. The ends were cut back, 7 bases at V and 0 bases at J, with 12 bases in the middle. The germline V gene has CDR1 KGHSH and CDR2 LQKENI. The CDR3 DNA reads TGTGCCAGCTTCGCCGATTTTGCAACTAATGAAAAACTGTTTTTT. Translated: CASFADFATNEKLFF.

This chain connects TRBV5-1 to TRBJ2-5; D unresolved. The CDR3 length is 16 residues. From germline, CDR1 is SGHRS and CDR2 YFSETQ. Trimming cost V 0 bases and J 3 bases, with 15 bases left between them. CDR3 amino acids: CASSLAEAGREETQYF. CDR3 sequence (DNA): TGCGCCAGCAGCTTGGCCGAGGCAGGACGGGAAGAGACCCAGTACTTC.

A few counts support this clonotype. This chain joins TRBV20-1 and TRBJ2-1, with 8 bases that match TRBD2. V shed 0 bases and J 0 bases; nucleotides not matched to a gene: 1. This CDR3 is built from 15 residues. Germline V gene sequence: CDR1 DFQATT, CDR2 SNEGSKA (reference sequence). CDR3 in DNA: TGCAGTGCTAGAGATGGACTAGCCTCCTACAATGAGCAGTTCTTC. Residues: CSARDGLASYNEQFF.

This CDR3 reads CAISVSGQGPNTEAFF. Here the CDR3 DNA reads TGTGCCATCAGTGTTAGTGGACAAGGACCCAACACTGAAGCTTTCTTT. The J gene is TRBJ1-1, the V gene TRBV10-3; possibly TRBD1 for D (5 bases). V was trimmed by 4 bases and J by 2 bases, leaving 17 bases between them. The CDR3 has 16 amino acids. Germline V CDR1 and CDR2: ENHRY, SYGVKD.

The chain employs TRBV12-3 or TRBV12-4 and TRBJ2-4; 7 nucleotides align to TRBD1. The CDR3 is 15 amino acids. With 6 bases clipped from V and 2 bases from J, the junction kept 7 bases outside the gene matches. The CDR3 DNA reads TGTGCCAGCAGGCCCACAGGGGAGTCCAAAAACATTCAGTACTTC. It specifies CASRPTGESKNIQYF.

The chain employs TRBV4-1 and TRBJ2-1, with TRBD2 identical over 8 bases. This CDR3 has 16 residues. Looked up from germline, CDR1 is MGHRA and CDR2 is YSYEKL. V dropped 4 bases and J dropped 4; count of bases not matched to a gene: 9. The CDR3 sequence: CASSPRGGEAYNEQFF. The CDR3 bases are TGCGCCAGCAGCCCCCGGGGGGGGGAGGCTTACAATGAGCAGTTCTTC.

This chain links TRBV12-3 or TRBV12-4 with TRBJ1-5; D not resolved. V was trimmed by 5 bases and J by 4 bases, leaving 18 bases between them. The CDR3 totals 16 residues. CDR3 sequence reads: CASSPRLGDQNQPQHF. The DNA for the CDR3 is TGTGCCAGCAGTCCACGCCTGGGTGATCAGAATCAGCCCCAGCATTTT.

The chain links TRBV3-1 to TRBJ2-1; tentative D call: TRBD1 (5 bases). The CDR3 sequence is 17 residues long. Germline-derived CDR1 and CDR2 are LGHDT and YNNKEL (reference sequence). Trimming shortened V by 1 base and J by 0 bases, and 13 bases separated the two germline ends. The CDR3 region is CASSQGSPDSSYNEQFF. The CDR3 bases are TGTGCCAGCAGCCAAGGATCCCCTGACAGCTCCTACAATGAGCAGTTCTTC.

V and J are TRBV5-1 and TRBJ2-7, with D uncertain. V was cut by 1 base and J by 5 bases, with 16 bases left in between. The CDR3 covers 15 residues. Germline V gene sequence: CDR1 SGHRS, CDR2 YFSETQ. The CDR3 region is CASSLIGPAVDEQYF. As DNA, the CDR3 is TGCGCCAGCAGCTTGATTGGTCCCGCTGTCGACGAGCAGTACTTC.

The chain employs TRBV12-3 or TRBV12-4 and TRBJ2-1; maybe TRBD1 (5 bases). Trimming pared 2 bases from V and 2 bases from J, leaving 10 bases between. The CDR3 loop spans 15 amino acids. The CDR3 loop reads CASSLRGATYNEQFF. The CDR3 coding sequence is TGTGCCAGCAGTTTAAGGGGTGCCACCTACAATGAGCAGTTCTTC.

CDR3 in DNA: TGCGCCAGCAGTCTGCAGCGGGAGGGCTACGAGCAGTACTTC. Translation: CASSLQREGYEQYF. The J gene is TRBJ2-7, the V gene TRBV5-1; the match to TRBD2 covers 10 bases. Per germline, CDR1 SGHRS and CDR2 YFSETQ. The V gene end was trimmed by 5 bases and the J gene end by 3 bases; junction bases not matched to a gene: 5. CDR3 length: 14 residues.

As to this clonotype: Its ends do not fully match the called genes, so a read error is possible. The chain employs TRBV7-9 and TRBJ2-3; possible D gene TRBD2, 5 bases. The CDR3 is 14 amino acids. Germline lookup yields CDR1 SEHNR and CDR2 FQNEAQ (reference sequence). CDR3 residues: CASSLAGVVDTQYF. CDR3 sequence (DNA): TGTGCCAGCAGCCTAGCCGGGGTCGTTGATACGCAGTATTTT.

This clonotype has just a few counts. V is TRBV12-3 or TRBV12-4 and J is TRBJ1-2, with D tentatively TRBD1 (6 bases). V shed 3 bases and J shed 8 bases, with 19 bases lying between them. This CDR3 is 15 amino acids long. CDR3 coding DNA: TGTGCCAGCAGTTTTGGGTTAGGTCTCAGGGGAGGCTACACCTTC. It yields the protein CASSFGLGLRGGYTF.

The chain carries TRBV5-1 and TRBJ2-3, with 11 bases lining up with TRBD2. The CDR3 has 18 residues. CDR1 is SGHRS and CDR2 is YFSETQ in the germline V gene. The junction had 9 bases not matched to a gene; V was cut back by 0 bases and J by 3 bases. CDR3: CASSLVLAGAKRTDTQYF. The CDR3 nucleotides are TGCGCCAGCAGCTTGGTACTAGCGGGGGCGAAAAGGACAGATACGCAGTATTTT.